Presented here are 24 T cell receptor beta chains from one specimen sequenced in a study of T cell clones after liver transplantation. Clones were sequenced by immunoSEQ multiplex PCR, and TCRdb holds only the in-frame ones, with some missing. This table has some 80,000 clones, 84% appearing once. The sample consisted of CD4+ T cells from blood, taken roughly 48 months after liver transplant. Receptors were obtained from a human patient who received a liver transplant. A subset of T cells may come from the graft donor.

The rearrangement links TRBV7-2 to TRBJ2-5; 7 nucleotides align to TRBD2. The CDR3 consists of 15 residues. V was pared by 4 bases and J by 3 bases, with 8 bases of the junction left unmatched. Germline loops: CDR1 SGHTA, CDR2 FQGNSA. CDR3 sequence (DNA): TGTGCCAGCAGCTCCCTGCGGGGGTCGGAAGAGACCCAGTACTTC. Amino acid sequence: CASSSLRGSEETQYF.

This chain joins TRBV5-6 and TRBJ2-3; 9 positions match TRBD2. This CDR3 is built from 16 residues. J lost 1 base, V lost 4 bases, and 7 bases had no gene match. Germline CDR1 and CDR2: SGHDT and YYEEEE. This CDR3 reads CASSLMTSGGTDTQYF. The CDR3 bases are TGTGCCAGCAGCCTCATGACTAGCGGCGGCACAGATACGCAGTATTTT.

The chain is built from TRBV29-1 and TRBJ2-1; the D is unclear. This CDR3 has 12 amino acids. CDR1 SQVTM and CDR2 ANQGSEA come from the germline V gene. The V end lost 5 bases, the J end lost 1 base, and 6 bases lay between the germline ends. The CDR3 reads CSVLRSYNEQFF. CDR3 coding DNA: TGCAGCGTTCTCCGTTCCTACAATGAGCAGTTCTTC.

CDR3 region: CAISESSRRTDTQYF. CDR3 in DNA: TGTGCCATCAGTGAGTCAAGCAGGCGCACAGATACGCAGTATTTT. The gene calls are TRBV10-3 and TRBJ2-3; no firm D call. The V gene lost 0 bases and the J gene lost 1 base, with 8 bases spanning the gap. The germline V gene encodes CDR1 ENHRY and CDR2 SYGVKD. The CDR3 length is 15 residues.

The V gene is TRBV7-2, the J gene TRBJ2-2, with TRBD1 identical over 9 bases. The CDR3 runs to 18 residues. With 3 bases clipped from V and 6 bases from J, the junction kept 14 bases outside the gene matches. Germline V gene lookup returns CDR1 SGHTA and CDR2 FQGNSA. The CDR3 coding sequence is TGTGCCAGCAGCTTGGCGCCGGGACAGGGAGGTAGTGCCGGGGAGCTGTTTTTT. As protein: CASSLAPGQGGSAGELFF. Complete variable domain (other parts from reference TRBV7-2 and TRBJ2-2): GAGVSQSPSNKVTEKGKDVELRCDPISGHTALYWYRQSLGQGLEFLIYFQGNSAPDKSGLPSDRFSAERTGGSVSTLTIQRTQQEDSAVYLCASSLAPGQGGSAGELFFGEGSRLTVL.

This clone was seen a handful of times. The chain has TRBV5-4 and TRBJ1-1; D possibly corresponds to TRBD1 (5 bases). The CDR3 is 16 amino acids. V was cut by 0 bases and J by 5 bases, with 17 bases left in between. Germline CDR1 is SGHNT and CDR2 is YYREEE (reference sequence). The chain's CDR3 is CASSLGRGQEGTEAFF. CDR3 bases: TGTGCCAGCAGCTTGGGGAGAGGGCAGGAGGGGACTGAAGCTTTCTTT. Filled out from reference TRBV5-4 and TRBJ1-1, the complete variable domain reads ETGVTQSPTHLIKTRGQQVTLRCSSQSGHNTVSWYQQALGQGPQFIFQYYREEENGRGNFPPRFSGLQFPNYSSELNVNALELDDSALYLCASSLGRGQEGTEAFFGQGTRLTVV.

The J gene is TRBJ2-2, the V gene TRBV10-3; D not certain. This CDR3 contains 16 residues. The V end lost 4 bases, the J end lost 5 bases, and 17 bases lay between the germline ends. CDR1 and CDR2 from the germline V gene are ENHRY and SYGVKD. The CDR3 region is CAISGPSKVGTGELFF. CDR3 DNA sequence: TGTGCCATCAGTGGTCCGAGCAAGGTCGGAACCGGGGAGCTGTTTTTT.

The chain carries TRBV7-2 and TRBJ2-2, with D unresolved. The CDR3 sequence is 15 residues long. Germline loops: CDR1 SGHTA, CDR2 FQGNSA. Trimming removed 4 bases at V and 6 bases at J, with 15 bases between. The CDR3 region has the DNA TGTGCCAGCAGCTCCCTGGTTGGTGGAGCCGGGGAGCTGTTTTTT. Encoded protein: CASSSLVGGAGELFF.

This chain connects TRBV30 to TRBJ1-5; 9 bases agree with TRBD1. This CDR3 spans 15 amino acids. From germline, CDR1 is GTSNPN and CDR2 SVGIG (reference sequence). Trimming removed 4 bases from V and 5 bases from J; junction bases left unmatched: 9. CDR3 nucleotide sequence: TGTGCCTGGAATAAACCGGGACAGGGCTATCAGCCCCAGCATTTT. Its protein product is CAWNKPGQGYQPQHF. The full variable domain, its missing parts supplied by reference TRBV30 and TRBJ1-5, is SQTIHQWPATLVQPVGSPLSLECTVEGTSNPNLYWYRQAAGRGLQLLFYSVGIGQISSEVPQNLSASRPQDRQFILSSKKLLLSDSGFYLCAWNKPGQGYQPQHFGDGTRLSIL.

This chain connects TRBV19 to TRBJ2-1; the D gene is possibly TRBD2 (6 bases). This CDR3 has 10 residues. Germline V lookup: CDR1 LNHDA, CDR2 SQIVND (reference sequence). V was pared by 5 bases and J by 15 bases, with 11 bases between. Here the CDR3 reads CASSEGRWFF. Here the CDR3 DNA reads TGTGCCAGTAGTGAAGGGAGGTGGTTCTTC.

For this clone: One end of the junction does not line up with germline, which may come from a read error. The chain employs TRBV7-3 and TRBJ2-1; 12 bases align to TRBD2. This CDR3 comprises 15 residues. CDR1 and CDR2 (germline): SGHTA, FQGTGA. The CDR3 DNA follows: TGTGCCAGCAGCATAACGACTAGCGGGGGCGGTGAGCAGTTCTTC. Protein sequence: CASSITTSGGGEQFF.

The chain employs TRBV18 and TRBJ2-1; TRBD1 matches 8 bases. This CDR3 region has 15 residues. Trimming took 4 bases from V and 2 from J; bases not matched to a gene: 4. Germline CDR1 and CDR2: KGHSH and LQKENI. The CDR3 reads CASSLDRGPYNEQFF. The DNA of the CDR3 is TGTGCCAGCTCACTAGACAGGGGCCCCTACAATGAGCAGTTCTTC.

V gene TRBV4-2 combines with J gene TRBJ2-3, with 9 nucleotides matching TRBD1. Trimming took 1 base from V and 4 from J; bases not matched to a gene: 6. The CDR3 spans 16 residues. Germline loops: CDR1 LGHNA, CDR2 YNFKEQ. CDR3: CASSQGGTGPPDTQYF. Written as DNA, the CDR3 is TGTGCCAGCAGCCAAGGGGGGACAGGGCCCCCAGATACGCAGTATTTT.

This rearrangement joins TRBV6-5 to TRBJ1-5; D is perhaps TRBD1 (5 bases). The CDR3 loop spans 14 amino acids. V was clipped by 8 bases and J by 0 bases, with 11 bases between them. The germline CDR1 and CDR2 sequences are MNHEY and SVGAGI. Here the CDR3 reads CASRGRDSNQPQHF. The CDR3, as DNA: TGTGCCAGCCGGGGACGGGATAGCAATCAGCCCCAGCATTTT.

This clone was seen just once. The CDR3 sequence: CATSREDGAYQETQYF. The DNA for the CDR3 is TGTGCCACCAGCAGAGAGGACGGGGCGTACCAAGAGACCCAGTACTTC. V is TRBV15 and J is TRBJ2-5; either TRBD1 or TRBD2 may supply D (5 bases each). The V gene's germline CDR1 is LNHNV and CDR2 YYDKDF (reference sequence). This CDR3 region has 16 residues. V was cut by 0 bases and J by 0 bases, with 11 bases left in between. The full variable domain, with the rest looked up from reference TRBV15 and TRBJ2-5, is DAMVIQNPRYQVTQFGKPVTLSCSQTLNHNVMYWYQQKSSQAPKLLFHYYDKDFNNEADTPDNFQSRRPNTSFCFLDIRSPGLGDTAMYLCATSREDGAYQETQYFGPGTRLLVL.

The rearrangement links TRBV6-5 to TRBJ2-7, with 8 bases lining up with TRBD2. The germline gives CDR1 MNHEY, CDR2 SVGAGI. There are 12 residues in the CDR3. V lost 9 bases and J lost 2; bases outside the gene matches: 3. The CDR3 loop is CASSGGAYEQYF. The CDR3 DNA reads as TGTGCCAGTTCCGGGGGGGCCTACGAGCAGTACTTC.

This CDR3 reads CASSLNPYEQYF. The CDR3 DNA reads TGTGCCAGCAGTTTAAACCCCTACGAGCAGTACTTC. The chain links TRBV28 to TRBJ2-7; D is unresolved. The CDR3 covers 12 residues. V dropped 2 bases and J dropped 2 bases, with 4 bases sitting between them. Germline V gives CDR1 MDHEN, CDR2 SYDVKM.

This chain links TRBV19 with TRBJ2-1; 8 positions agree with TRBD2. Looked up from germline, CDR1 is LNHDA and CDR2 is SQIVND (reference sequence). V was pared by 1 base and J by 7 bases, with 15 bases of the junction left unmatched. CDR3 length: 18 residues. CDR3 protein: CASSIGWLAGVKGNEQFF. CDR3 nucleotide sequence: TGTGCCAGTAGTATAGGTTGGCTAGCGGGCGTCAAGGGAAATGAGCAGTTCTTC.

This rearrangement joins TRBV21-1 to TRBJ2-5; the table's D call, TRBD1, was not checked against the DNA. TRBV21-1 is a pseudogene segment. This CDR3 contains 18 residues. The CDR3 DNA reads as TGTGCCAGCAGCAAAGCTGGACAGGGACCCTGGGGTGGGGAGACCCAGTACTTC. It yields the protein CASSKAGQGPWGGETQYF.

CDR3 sequence (DNA): TGTGCCAGCAGTTTATCGAGGTGGGGGAACTATGGCTACACCTTC. It translates to CASSLSRWGNYGYTF. This chain links TRBV27 with TRBJ1-2; perhaps TRBD1 as D (5 bases). V was pared by 0 bases and J by 2 bases, with 10 bases between. Germline V CDR1 and CDR2: MNHEY, SMNVEV (reference sequence). This CDR3 contains 15 residues.

The chain carries TRBV7-2 and TRBJ2-2, with 7 bases lining up with TRBD2. V shed 4 bases, J shed 5 bases, and the junction held 13 bases outside the gene matches. The CDR3 covers 17 residues. The germline gives CDR1 SGHTA, CDR2 FQGNSA. CDR3 nucleotide sequence: TGTGCCAGCAGCTCCTTCGTCGGGCGGGAGATGACCGGGGAGCTGTTTTTT. Its protein is CASSSFVGREMTGELFF.

The gene calls are TRBV7-3 and TRBJ2-7, with TRBD1 matching 10 bases. Trimming took 4 bases from V and 2 from J; bases not matched to a gene: 8. The CDR3 runs 16 residues. Germline values: CDR1 SGHTA, CDR2 FQGTGA. CDR3 in DNA: TGTGCCAGCAGCTACCAAGGACAGGGGGGAGCCTACGAGCAGTACTTC. Protein sequence: CASSYQGQGGAYEQYF. The whole variable domain, filled in from reference TRBV7-3 and TRBJ2-7, reads GAGVSQTPSNKVTEKGKYVELRCDPISGHTALYWYRQSLGQGPEFLIYFQGTGAADDSGLPNDRFFAVRPEGSVSTLKIQRTERGDSAVYLCASSYQGQGGAYEQYFGPGTRLTVT.

This clone was counted between two and nine times. V usage is TRBV20-1 and J usage is TRBJ1-4; D gene unclear. V dropped 5 bases and J dropped 8 bases, with 9 bases sitting between them. The CDR3 is 11 residues long. Germline assignment: CDR1 DFQATT and CDR2 SNEGSKA (reference sequence). The CDR3 DNA reads TGCAGTGCTGTATCAGAAGAAAAACTGTTTTTT. Protein sequence: CSAVSEEKLFF.

The chain links TRBV7-2 to TRBJ2-5; D gene ambiguous. The V end lost 1 base, the J end lost 4 bases, and 7 bases lay between the germline ends. The CDR3 covers 13 residues. Looked up from germline, CDR1 is SGHTA and CDR2 is FQGNSA. As DNA, the CDR3 is TGTGCCAGCAGCTTAGATCAGATAGAGACCCAGTACTTC. It codes for CASSLDQIETQYF.